This is a list of T cell receptor beta chains from one sample in a study of blood T cell repertoires in COVID-19. The table came from immunoSEQ multiplex PCR; TCRdb's copy has only in-frame clones and leaves some out. The data show more than 110,000 clones, about 80% seen once. Source material: peripheral blood. The origin of the receptors is a human donor in a cohort sampled during active COVID-19. The CDR3 runs from the conserved cysteine through the conserved F or W. Each record gives: J gene, clone size, V gene, D gene, CDR3 DNA, CDR3 protein. D genes are given only for firm matches. Clone size is shown for a subset of rows, as once, few, many or a class of expanded clone.

J: TRBJ2-1
size: -
V: TRBV5-4
D: -
DNA: TGTGCCAGCAGCTTGGTGCAGGGTCGCAATGAGCAGTTCTTC
CDR3: CASSLVQGRNEQFF

J: TRBJ2-1
size: -
V: TRBV6-1
D: -
DNA: TGTGCCAGCAGTGAACGGGCGGGGGCTTACAATGAGCAGTTCTTC
CDR3: CASSERAGAYNEQFF

J: TRBJ1-5
size: -
V: TRBV5-4
D: TRBD1
DNA: TGTGCCAGCAGCTCCGGGACAGGGCCAAATCAGCCCCAGCATTTT
CDR3: CASSSGTGPNQPQHF

J: TRBJ1-1
size: few
V: TRBV28
D: TRBD1
DNA: TGTGCCAGCAGTTCGCAGACAGGGGGCTTCACTGAAGCTTTCTTT
CDR3: CASSSQTGGFTEAFF

J: TRBJ1-4
size: -
V: TRBV4-1
D: -
DNA: TGCGCCAGCAGCCAAGATGATTGGAGACAGGAGCATAATGAAAAACTGTTTTTT
CDR3: CASSQDDWRQEHNEKLFF

J: TRBJ1-4
size: once
V: TRBV3-1/TRBV3-2
D: -
DNA: TGTGCCAGCAGTTCGACCTCTCGGGGGGAAAAACTGTTTTTT
CDR3: CASSSTSRGEKLFF

J: TRBJ1-1
size: -
V: TRBV5-5
D: -
DNA: TGTGCCAGCAGCTTTGCTGGGGGGTTGAACACTGAAGCTTTCTTT
CDR3: CASSFAGGLNTEAFF

J: TRBJ1-2
size: -
V: TRBV18
D: -
DNA: TGTGCCAGCTCACTCCGCCCACTCCCCGGGGAAGGTGGCTACACCTTC
CDR3: CASSLRPLPGEGGYTF

J: TRBJ2-1
size: -
V: TRBV6-2/TRBV6-3
D: TRBD2
DNA: TGTGCCAGCAGTGGGTCTAGCGGGGGGGCGAATGAGCAGTTCTTC
CDR3: CASSGSSGGANEQFF

J: TRBJ1-1
size: -
V: TRBV3-1/TRBV3-2
D: -
DNA: TGTGCCAGCAGCCTCGGTTCGCGAAACACTGAAGCTTTCTTT
CDR3: CASSLGSRNTEAFF

J: TRBJ1-2
size: once
V: TRBV29-1
D: TRBD1
DNA: TGCAGCGTAACGGGACAGCGGGATGGCTACACCTTC
CDR3: CSVTGQRDGYTF

J: TRBJ2-4
size: -
V: TRBV27
D: TRBD2
DNA: TGTGCCAGCAGTGGACGGACTAGCGGGGGAAACATTCAGTACTTC
CDR3: CASSGRTSGGNIQYF

J: TRBJ2-2
size: few
V: TRBV5-6
D: -
DNA: TGTGCCAGCAGCTTGGTCCGTACCGGGGAGCTGTTTTTT
CDR3: CASSLVRTGELFF

J: TRBJ2-1
size: -
V: TRBV11-3
D: TRBD1
DNA: TGTGCCAGCAGCTTCAGGGGGAGCTCCTACAATGAGCAGTTCTTC
CDR3: CASSFRGSSYNEQFF

J: TRBJ1-2
size: -
V: TRBV5-4
D: TRBD1
DNA: TGTGCCAGCAGCCCCTATAGGTCAGGGGGCAACGGTGGCTACACCTTC
CDR3: CASSPYRSGGNGGYTF

J: TRBJ2-1
size: -
V: TRBV3-1/TRBV3-2
D: TRBD1
DNA: TGTGCCAGCAGCCAATTCCGGCAGGGGGCCGGTGAGCAGTTCTTC
CDR3: CASSQFRQGAGEQFF

J: TRBJ1-2
size: -
V: TRBV5-5
D: -
DNA: TGTGCCAGCAGCTTTGACAGTTATGGCTACACCTTC
CDR3: CASSFDSYGYTF

J: TRBJ2-7
size: few
V: TRBV28
D: TRBD1
DNA: TGTGCCAGCAGTACCGGGACAGGGGTTGACGAGCAGTACTTC
CDR3: CASSTGTGVDEQYF

J: TRBJ1-2
size: -
V: TRBV7-9
D: -
DNA: TGTGCCAGCAGCTTTCCAACGGGGTCTAACTATGGCTACACCTTC
CDR3: CASSFPTGSNYGYTF

J: TRBJ2-1
size: -
V: TRBV6-5
D: -
DNA: TGTGCCAGCAGTTACTCGTGGGAGGCGGATGAGCAGTTCTTC
CDR3: CASSYSWEADEQFF

J: TRBJ1-1
size: -
V: TRBV7-9
D: TRBD1
DNA: TGTGCCAGCAGCGAAAGGGGACAGTCGAACACTGAAGCTTTCTTT
CDR3: CASSERGQSNTEAFF

J: TRBJ2-3
size: -
V: TRBV5-4
D: -
DNA: TGTGCCAGCAGCTTGGCCGGGGGGCGCCGCACAGATACGCAGTATTTT
CDR3: CASSLAGGRRTDTQYF

J: TRBJ1-3
size: -
V: TRBV5-4
D: -
DNA: TGTGCCAGCAGCCGGACCGGGGAAAACACCATATATTTT
CDR3: CASSRTGENTIYF

J: TRBJ1-5
size: -
V: TRBV2
D: TRBD1
DNA: TGTGCCAGCAGTAAGGGACAGGGGGATCAGCCCCAGCATTTT
CDR3: CASSKGQGDQPQHF

J: TRBJ1-5
size: -
V: TRBV28
D: -
DNA: TGTGCCAGCAGCCGCAGTGGTGGCAATCAGCCCCAGCATTTT
CDR3: CASSRSGGNQPQHF

J: TRBJ2-7
size: -
V: TRBV7-6
D: TRBD1
DNA: TGTGCCAGCAGCTTAGTACCCCGACAGGGGGCCTTCGAGCAGTACTTC
CDR3: CASSLVPRQGAFEQYF

J: TRBJ2-7
size: -
V: TRBV4-2
D: -
DNA: TGTGCCAGCAGCCAAGGCCCGGGGTCCTCGAACGAGCAGTACTTC
CDR3: CASSQGPGSSNEQYF

J: TRBJ1-4
size: -
V: TRBV28
D: TRBD1
DNA: TGTGCCAGCAGCCCCCGCGACAGGGGGAATGAAAAACTGTTTTTT
CDR3: CASSPRDRGNEKLFF

J: TRBJ2-4
size: -
V: TRBV19
D: -
DNA: TGTGCCAGTAGTATAGATCCCGGAGGGCAGAACATTCAGTACTTC
CDR3: CASSIDPGGQNIQYF

J: TRBJ1-1
size: -
V: TRBV7-8
D: -
DNA: TGTGCCAGCAGCGACCGGACGGGGAGGTGGGCTGAAGCTTTCTTT
CDR3: CASSDRTGRWAEAFF

J: TRBJ2-2
size: -
V: TRBV9
D: -
DNA: TGTGCCAGCAGCGCCAAGCGGTCCAGAACCGGGGAGCTGTTTTTT
CDR3: CASSAKRSRTGELFF

J: TRBJ1-6
size: -
V: TRBV7-6
D: -
DNA: TGTGCCAGCAGCTCCGAGGAGCCCAATTCACCCCTCCACTTT
CDR3: CASSSEEPNSPLHF

J: TRBJ2-1
size: -
V: TRBV29-1
D: -
DNA: TGCAGCGTTGAACGTCTTAGCGGTAAAGGGAATGAGCAGTTCTTC
CDR3: CSVERLSGKGNEQFF

J: TRBJ2-5
size: once
V: TRBV30
D: TRBD2
DNA: TGTGCCTGGAGTCGGGGGACTAGAGGGCAAGAGACCCAGTACTTC
CDR3: CAWSRGTRGQETQYF

J: TRBJ1-3
size: -
V: TRBV28
D: TRBD1
DNA: TGTGCCAGCAGTTTGCAGGGACAGTCCATATATTTT
CDR3: CASSLQGQSIYF

J: TRBJ1-3
size: few
V: TRBV18
D: -
DNA: TGTGCCAGCTCACCGGGCAGAGAAAACACCATATATTTT
CDR3: CASSPGRENTIYF